Listed here is a single TCR beta chain. The entry originates in a study of blood T cell repertoires in COVID-19. On the study more broadly: T cells, B-cell-depleted T cells, or PBMCs supplied cDNA or gDNA.

Per the authors' pipeline: Counts of nucleated cells, estimated from reference gene primer amplification, were obtained. The protocol was immunoSEQ multiplex PCR, while the TCRdb copy is restricted to in-frame clones and leaves out a portion. Clone size and V and J calls were adopted from that table, with D and trimming inferred from the DNA. The data hold around 25,000 clones, with roughly nine tenths observed a single time. Germline V gives CDR1 LNHDA, CDR2 SQIVND (reference sequence). CDR3 size: 16 residues. V lost 5 bases to trimming and J lost 3 bases, with 19 bases between them. The chain uses TRBV19 and TRBJ1-2, with unresolved D. The sequenced sample consisted of peripheral blood. This receptor was obtained from a woman in her 70s with active COVID-19. The CDR3: CASSPPGSRGDYGYTF. In nucleotides, the CDR3 is TGTGCCAGTAGTCCCCCCGGAAGTCGAGGCGACTATGGCTACACCTTC.